A selection of T cell receptor beta chains follows, all from one sample in a study of shared clonotypes between healthy human individuals. Produced via immunoSEQ multiplex PCR; TCRdb's table is partial and in-frame only. The table includes under 1,100,000 clones, around 74% detected once. The sample taken for sequencing was memory CD4+ T cells sorted from blood. The receptors originated from a man aged 18 to 35 in good health. CDR3s include the opening cysteine and the closing phenylalanine or tryptophan. Each record gives: D gene, clone size, J gene, V gene, CDR3 protein, CDR3 DNA. A D gene is named only where the DNA matches it firmly. Expanded clones are given a class, and other clones once, few, many or no size at all.

TRBD1,.,TRBJ1-5,TRBV7-2,CASSQGAGRGIQPQHF,TGTGCCAGCAGCCAGGGGGCGGGGAGGGGAATTCAGCCCCAGCATTTT
.,.,TRBJ2-1,TRBV19,CASSIERAAYNEQFF,TGTGCCAGTAGTATAGAGCGGGCTGCCTACAATGAGCAGTTCTTC
TRBD2,.,TRBJ2-7,TRBV5-1,CASSWTLAGEGYEQYF,TGCGCCAGCAGTTGGACATTAGCGGGAGAGGGTTACGAGCAGTACTTC
.,.,TRBJ2-2,TRBV2,CASRVGWAGELFF,TGTGCCAGCAGGGTGGGATGGGCCGGGGAGCTGTTTTTT
TRBD2,.,TRBJ2-1,TRBV5-6,CASSYELGLAGTEQFF,TGTGCCAGCAGCTACGAGCTCGGACTAGCGGGGACTGAGCAGTTCTTC
.,once,TRBJ1-5,TRBV21-1,CASSPEPRDRRAQPQHF,TGTGCCAGCAGCCCCGAACCCCGGGACAGGAGGGCTCAGCCCCAGCATTTT
.,once,TRBJ1-5,TRBV18,CASSPAQGSNQPQHF,TGTGCCAGCTCACCGGCACAGGGATCCAATCAGCCCCAGCATTTT
.,.,TRBJ2-5,TRBV11-3,CASSLGLEGGRETQYF,TGTGCCAGCAGCTTAGGCCTCGAGGGGGGTCGAGAGACCCAGTACTTC
.,.,TRBJ2-3,TRBV30,CAWSVGDTQYF,TGTGCCTGGAGTGTGGGAGATACGCAGTATTTT
.,.,TRBJ1-3,TRBV5-5,CASSPGLGGGNTIYF,TGTGCCAGCAGCCCGGGTTTGGGGGGCGGAAACACCATATATTTT
.,.,TRBJ2-3,TRBV28,CASSPGITSTDTQYF,TGTGCCAGCAGTCCAGGGATTACTAGCACAGATACGCAGTATTTT
TRBD2,.,TRBJ2-2,TRBV5-1,CASSITSGVGTGELFF,TGCGCCAGCAGCATTACTAGCGGAGTCGGCACCGGGGAGCTGTTTTTT
.,.,TRBJ2-2,TRBV4-3,CASSRRGPTNGELFF,TGCGCCAGCAGCCGTCGAGGGCCGACAAACGGGGAGCTGTTTTTT
.,few,TRBJ1-1,TRBV6-1,CASKVSINTEAFF,TGTGCCAGCAAGGTCAGTATCAACACTGAAGCTTTCTTT
.,.,TRBJ1-1,TRBV10-2,CASSSTFSNTEAFF,TGCGCCAGCAGTTCGACATTTTCGAACACTGAAGCTTTCTTT
TRBD1,.,TRBJ1-1,TRBV5-1,CASSTGQGAREAFF,TGCGCCAGCAGCACGGGACAGGGGGCGCGTGAAGCTTTCTTT
.,many,TRBJ2-2,TRBV5-4,CASSSPTEWFTGELFF,TGTGCCAGCAGCTCCCCGACAGAATGGTTCACCGGGGAGCTGTTTTTT
TRBD2,once,TRBJ2-5,TRBV2,CASSAALAGVGETQYF,TGTGCCAGCAGTGCAGCCCTAGCGGGGGTCGGGGAGACCCAGTACTTC
.,.,TRBJ1-5,TRBV6-4,CASSALGGGNQPQHF,TGTGCCAGCAGTGCCCTGGGGGGGGGCAATCAGCCCCAGCATTTT
TRBD1,.,TRBJ1-1,TRBV5-1,CASSLDRQGGSTEAFF,TGCGCCAGCAGCTTGGACAGACAGGGGGGAAGCACTGAAGCTTTCTTT
TRBD1,.,TRBJ2-2,TRBV2,CASSETGKWELFF,TGTGCCAGCAGTGAGACAGGGAAGTGGGAGCTGTTTTTT
TRBD1,.,TRBJ2-3,TRBV5-1,CASSSGTGSQRTDTQYF,TGCGCCAGCAGCTCAGGGACAGGGAGTCAGCGCACAGATACGCAGTATTTT
TRBD2,.,TRBJ2-3,TRBV28,CASSLPSGGTDTQYF,TGTGCCAGCAGTTTACCTAGCGGTGGCACAGATACGCAGTATTTT
TRBD1,.,TRBJ1-1,TRBV2,CASLYRGPEAFF,TGTGCCAGCCTCTACAGGGGACCTGAAGCTTTCTTT
.,.,TRBJ1-2,TRBV18,CASSPEYRALNYGYTF,TGTGCCAGCTCACCAGAATACAGGGCGCTTAACTATGGCTACACCTTC
.,once,TRBJ1-3,TRBV4-1,CASSHARGGGNTIYF,TGCGCCAGCAGCCACGCCAGGGGCGGGGGAAACACCATATATTTT
.,.,TRBJ2-2,TRBV7-2,CASSLIRSGELFF,TGTGCCAGCAGCCTAATTAGGTCCGGGGAGCTGTTTTTT
TRBD1,.,TRBJ1-4,TRBV7-8,CASSSWGGQEEKLFF,TGTGCCAGCAGCTCGTGGGGGGGACAGGAGGAAAAACTGTTTTTT
.,.,TRBJ2-5,TRBV5-6,CASSPDSSGETQYF,TGTGCCAGCAGCCCGGACAGCTCCGGGGAGACCCAGTACTTC
.,once,TRBJ1-5,TRBV30,CAWSGGRIALNSNQPQHF,TGTGCCTGGAGTGGGGGCAGGATAGCCCTTAATAGCAATCAGCCCCAGCATTTT
TRBD2,.,TRBJ2-1,TRBV7-9,CASSLVGGASYNEQFF,TGTGCCAGCAGCTTAGTCGGGGGGGCTTCCTACAATGAGCAGTTCTTC
.,.,TRBJ2-7,TRBV6-1,CASSEARGAIYEQYF,TGTGCCAGCAGTGAAGCTCGGGGGGCCATCTACGAGCAGTACTTC
.,many,TRBJ2-1,TRBV11-3,CASSSGSGNEQFF,TGTGCCAGCAGCTCAGGGTCGGGCAATGAGCAGTTCTTC
.,.,TRBJ2-2,TRBV7-9,CASSLIQPNTGELFF,TGTGCCAGCAGTCTTATCCAGCCGAACACCGGGGAGCTGTTTTTT
TRBD1,.,TRBJ1-1,TRBV19,CASSSRNRGGTEAFF,TGTGCCAGTAGTTCCAGGAACAGGGGTGGCACTGAAGCTTTCTTT
.,.,TRBJ2-1,TRBV11-1,CASSVDRWASYNEQFF,TGTGCCAGCAGCGTCGATAGGTGGGCCTCCTACAATGAGCAGTTCTTC
.,once,TRBJ2-3,TRBV14,CASSQDRRLPPRFTDTQYF,TGTGCCAGCAGCCAAGATCGTCGTCTTCCTCCCAGATTCACAGATACGCAGTATTTT
.,.,TRBJ2-7,TRBV7-9,CASSAVDFEQYF,TGTGCCAGCAGCGCCGTGGACTTTGAGCAGTACTTC
TRBD1,.,TRBJ1-1,TRBV11-2,CASSSDRGHTEAFF,TGTGCCAGCAGCTCCGACAGGGGACACACTGAAGCTTTCTTT
TRBD2,.,TRBJ2-5,TRBV19,CASSILAGAETQYF,TGTGCCAGTAGTATACTAGCGGGGGCAGAGACCCAGTACTTC
.,.,TRBJ1-5,TRBV28,CASRESNQPQHF,TGTGCCAGCAGGGAGAGTAATCAGCCCCAGCATTTT
.,.,TRBJ1-2,TRBV5-8,CASSLVMGTGGYTF,TGTGCCAGCAGCTTGGTAATGGGGACTGGAGGCTACACCTTC
TRBD1,.,TRBJ2-7,TRBV5-6,CASSWDRGDYEQYF,TGTGCCAGCAGCTGGGACAGGGGGGACTACGAGCAGTACTTC
.,.,TRBJ2-5,TRBV5-1,CASSGGTKYQETQYF,TGCGCCAGCAGCGGCGGGACAAAGTACCAAGAGACCCAGTACTTC
.,.,TRBJ1-1,TRBV7-8,CASSLVALNTEAFF,TGTGCCAGCAGCTTGGTTGCTCTGAACACTGAAGCTTTCTTT
TRBD2,.,TRBJ2-7,TRBV13,CASSFRLAGGPTPPGEQYF,TGTGCCAGCAGCTTCCGACTAGCGGGGGGCCCTACTCCTCCGGGCGAGCAGTACTTC
TRBD1,.,TRBJ1-5,TRBV28,CASSLLQGALSNQPQHF,TGTGCCAGCAGTTTACTACAGGGGGCCCTAAGCAATCAGCCCCAGCATTTT
.,.,TRBJ2-5,TRBV7-7,CASSEGWDLETQYF,TGTGCTAGCAGCGAAGGGTGGGATTTGGAGACCCAGTACTTC
.,.,TRBJ2-7,TRBV21-1,CASSKRGTSGSSYEQYF,TGTGCCAGCAGCAAAAGGGGGACTAGCGGGAGCTCCTACGAGCAGTACTTC
TRBD2,.,TRBJ2-2,TRBV6-5,CASSRSGGAKRELFF,TGTGCCAGCAGCAGAAGCGGGGGGGCAAAAAGGGAGCTGTTTTTT
.,.,TRBJ1-3,TRBV7-8,CASSATGNTIYF,TGTGCCAGCAGCGCCACCGGAAACACCATATATTTT
.,.,TRBJ1-4,TRBV29-1,CSTLLGSNEKLFF,TGCAGCACCCTTCTGGGGTCGAATGAAAAACTGTTTTTT
TRBD1,.,TRBJ2-2,TRBV6-1,CASSGTTGTNTGELFF,TGTGCCAGCAGTGGGACGACAGGGACGAACACCGGGGAGCTGTTTTTT
.,.,TRBJ1-4,TRBV6-5,CASRPYQNEKLFF,TGTGCCAGCAGACCATACCAAAATGAAAAACTGTTTTTT
.,.,TRBJ2-5,TRBV2,CASSIPRTGETQYF,TGTGCCAGCAGTATTCCTAGGACGGGGGAGACCCAGTACTTC
TRBD1,.,TRBJ2-1,TRBV6-1,CASSGDRAKTYNEQFF,TGTGCCAGCAGTGGGGACAGGGCGAAGACCTACAATGAGCAGTTCTTC
.,.,TRBJ2-1,TRBV5-1,CASSVFPQGNEQFF,TGCGCCAGCTCGGTCTTTCCACAGGGCAATGAGCAGTTCTTC
TRBD1,.,TRBJ2-4,TRBV6-1,CASSESTWTGGTKNIQYF,TGTGCCAGCAGTGAATCGACCTGGACAGGGGGTACCAAAAACATTCAGTACTTC
.,.,TRBJ2-2,TRBV6-6,CASSPLDGGYTGELFF,TGTGCCAGCAGCCCCCTAGACGGCGGGTACACCGGGGAGCTGTTTTTT